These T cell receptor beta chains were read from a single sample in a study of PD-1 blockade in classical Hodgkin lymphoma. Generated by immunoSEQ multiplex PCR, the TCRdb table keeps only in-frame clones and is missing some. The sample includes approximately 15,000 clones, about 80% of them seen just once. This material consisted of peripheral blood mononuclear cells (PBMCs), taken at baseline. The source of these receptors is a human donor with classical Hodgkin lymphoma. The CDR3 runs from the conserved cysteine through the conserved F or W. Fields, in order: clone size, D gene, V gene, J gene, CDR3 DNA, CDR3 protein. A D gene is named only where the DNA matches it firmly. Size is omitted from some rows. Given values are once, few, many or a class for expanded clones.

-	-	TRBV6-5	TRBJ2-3	TGTGCCAGCAGTGCAGGGTCGAGGACAGATACGCAGTATTTT	CASSAGSRTDTQYF
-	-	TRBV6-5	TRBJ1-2	TGTGCCAGCGCGGGAGGTAACGAGGGCTACACCTTC	CASAGGNEGYTF
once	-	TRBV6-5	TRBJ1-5	TGTGCCAGCGAAACTTATGGGGTGGGAGAGCCCCAGCATTTT	CASETYGVGEPQHF
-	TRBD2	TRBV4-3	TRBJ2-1	TGCGCCAGCAGCCAAGATTGGGGGGGTGTCTACAATGAGCAGTTCTTC	CASSQDWGGVYNEQFF
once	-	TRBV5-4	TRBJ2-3	TGTGCCAGCAAGTTGGAGGGGGCGAAAGATACGCAGTATTTT	CASKLEGAKDTQYF
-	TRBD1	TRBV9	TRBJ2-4	TGTGCCAGCAGCGTAACGATCGATGGAGATGGGGGACAGGGGGTCATTCAGTACTTC	CASSVTIDGDGGQGVIQYF
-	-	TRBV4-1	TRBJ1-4	TGCGCCAGCAGCCAAGGGGTGGTTGCAACTAATGAAAAACTGTTTTTT	CASSQGVVATNEKLFF
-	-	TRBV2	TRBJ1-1	TGTGCCAGCAGTGTTGGGGGGGGTTACACTGAAGCTTTCTTT	CASSVGGGYTEAFF
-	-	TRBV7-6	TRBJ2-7	TGTGCCAGCAGCTTAGGGGACCGCGAGCAGTACTTC	CASSLGDREQYF
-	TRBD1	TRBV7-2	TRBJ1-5	TGTGCCAGCAGCTCGGCTACAGGGGGCGGTCAGCCCCAGCATTTT	CASSSATGGGQPQHF
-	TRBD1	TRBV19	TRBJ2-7	TGTGCCACTTCACCCAGGGGGCAAGGCTACGAGCAGTACTTC	CATSPRGQGYEQYF
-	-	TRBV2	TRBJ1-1	TGTGCCAGCAGTGACAGACCCACTGAAGCTTTCTTT	CASSDRPTEAFF
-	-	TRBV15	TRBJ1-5	TGTGCCACCAGCAGAGATCAGGGGCAGGGGCAGCCCCAGCATTTT	CATSRDQGQGQPQHF
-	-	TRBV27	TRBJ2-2	TGTGCCAGCAGTTTACTGGCTAGCCGGGTCGGGGAGCTGTTTTTT	CASSLLASRVGELFF
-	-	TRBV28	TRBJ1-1	TGTGCCAGTGAGGGAAGCACTGAAGCTTTCTTT	CASEGSTEAFF
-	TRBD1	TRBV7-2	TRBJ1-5	TGTGCCAGCAGCCCCGAAGGGACAGGGGGTCAGCCCCAGCATTTT	CASSPEGTGGQPQHF
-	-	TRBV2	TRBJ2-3	TGTGCCAGCAGTGAGATAACAGATACGCAGTATTTT	CASSEITDTQYF
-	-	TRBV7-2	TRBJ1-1	TGTGCCAGCAGCTTAACTCTGGCAGGTAGTGGAGCTTTCTTT	CASSLTLAGSGAFF
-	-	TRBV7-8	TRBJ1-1	TGTGCCAGCAGCTTTACACCTTCAAACGTCGGGCCAAACACTGAAGCTTTCTTT	CASSFTPSNVGPNTEAFF
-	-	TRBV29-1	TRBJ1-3	TGCAGCGTTATGGGGAATGGAAACACCATATATTTT	CSVMGNGNTIYF
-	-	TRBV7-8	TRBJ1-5	TGTGCCAGCAGCCTTAATGAATGGGATCAGCCCCAGCATTTT	CASSLNEWDQPQHF
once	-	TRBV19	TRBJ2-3	TGTGCCAGTAGTAGCTATTCTAGCACAGATACGCAGTATTTT	CASSSYSSTDTQYF
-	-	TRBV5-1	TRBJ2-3	TGCGCCAGCAGCTCAGGGCGGTATGGAGATACGCAGTATTTT	CASSSGRYGDTQYF
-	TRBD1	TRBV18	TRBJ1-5	TGTGCCAGCTCACCACTCCGAGGGACAGGAGGTCAGCCCCAGCATTTT	CASSPLRGTGGQPQHF
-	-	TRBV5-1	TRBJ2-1	TGCGCCAGCGGTTCCTACAATGAGCAGTTCTTC	CASGSYNEQFF
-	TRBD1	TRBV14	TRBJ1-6	TGTGCCAGCAGCCAAGGGGGGACAGGTCTTTATTCACCCCTCCACTTT	CASSQGGTGLYSPLHF
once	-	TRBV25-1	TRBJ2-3	TGTGCCAGCAGTCCCTTGGGCACAGATACGCAGTATTTT	CASSPLGTDTQYF
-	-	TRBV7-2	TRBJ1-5	TGTGCCAGCAGCTCCCGCGGCAATCAGCCCCAGCATTTT	CASSSRGNQPQHF
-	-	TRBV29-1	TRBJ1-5	TGCAGCGTTGCCCTGCGAAGGGGTGACCAGCATTTT	CSVALRRGDQHF
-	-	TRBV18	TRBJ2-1	TGTGCCAGCTCACCACCGGCCCTTCAGGGTGAGCAGTTCTTC	CASSPPALQGEQFF
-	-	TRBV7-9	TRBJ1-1	TGTGCCAGCAGCCTGACAGAGAACACTGAAGCTTTCTTT	CASSLTENTEAFF
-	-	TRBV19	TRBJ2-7	TGTGCCAGTAGTCCGAGGAACAGGGTGAGGAGCTCCTACGAGCAGTACTTC	CASSPRNRVRSSYEQYF
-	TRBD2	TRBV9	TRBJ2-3	TGTGCCAGCAGCCCTGGGACCGGGGGGAATACGCAGTATTTT	CASSPGTGGNTQYF
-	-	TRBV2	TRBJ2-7	TGTGCCAGCAGTGAGGCTCCGACTATAATCTCCTACGAGCAGTACTTC	CASSEAPTIISYEQYF
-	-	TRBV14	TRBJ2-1	TGTGCCAGCAGCCAAGGGGCAGGACGCTCCTACAATGAGCAGTTCTTC	CASSQGAGRSYNEQFF
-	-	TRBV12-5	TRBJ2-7	TGTGCTAGTGGTTTGCCCTCGACAGGCTCCTACGAGCAGTACTTC	CASGLPSTGSYEQYF
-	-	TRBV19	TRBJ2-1	TGTGCCAGTAGTACGAGGAACAATGAGCAGTTCTTC	CASSTRNNEQFF
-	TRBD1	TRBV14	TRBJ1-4	TGTGCCAGCAGCCAAGATTTGATAAGACAGGGGGGAAAACTGTTTTTT	CASSQDLIRQGGKLFF
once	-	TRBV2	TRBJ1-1	TGTGCCAGCAGTGAACAGACGAACACTGAAGCTTTCTTT	CASSEQTNTEAFF
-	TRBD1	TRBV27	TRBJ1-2	TGTGCCAGCAGCGCGACAGGGATCCATGGCTACACCTTC	CASSATGIHGYTF
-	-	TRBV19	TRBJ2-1	TGTGCCAGTAGTGGCAGGGGCAATGAGCAGTTCTTC	CASSGRGNEQFF
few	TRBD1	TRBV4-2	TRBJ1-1	TGTGCCAGCAGCCACCTCGGGGACAGTAGCACTGAAGCTTTCTTT	CASSHLGDSSTEAFF